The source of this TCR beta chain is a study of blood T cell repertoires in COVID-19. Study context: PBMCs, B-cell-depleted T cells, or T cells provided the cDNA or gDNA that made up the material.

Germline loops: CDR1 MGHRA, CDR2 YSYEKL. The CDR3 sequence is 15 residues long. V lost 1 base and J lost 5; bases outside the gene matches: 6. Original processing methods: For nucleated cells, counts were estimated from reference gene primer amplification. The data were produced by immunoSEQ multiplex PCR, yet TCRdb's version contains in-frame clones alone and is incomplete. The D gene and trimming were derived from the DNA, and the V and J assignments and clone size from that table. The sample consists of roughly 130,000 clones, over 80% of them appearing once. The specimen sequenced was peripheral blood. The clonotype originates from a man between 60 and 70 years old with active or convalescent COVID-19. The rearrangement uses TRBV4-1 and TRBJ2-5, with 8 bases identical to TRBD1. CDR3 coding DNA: TGCGCCAGCAGCCAAGGCAGGGGGCAAGTGGAGACCCAGTACTTC. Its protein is CASSQGRGQVETQYF.